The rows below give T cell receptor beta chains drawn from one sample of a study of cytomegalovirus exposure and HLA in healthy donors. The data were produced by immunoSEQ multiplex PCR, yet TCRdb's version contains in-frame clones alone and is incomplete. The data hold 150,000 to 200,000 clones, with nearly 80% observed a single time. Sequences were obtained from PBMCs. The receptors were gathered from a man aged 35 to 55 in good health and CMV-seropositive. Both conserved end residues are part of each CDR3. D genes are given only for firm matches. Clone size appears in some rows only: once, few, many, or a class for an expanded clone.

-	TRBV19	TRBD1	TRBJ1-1	CASNTGVTEAFF	TGTGCCAGTAATACAGGGGTCACTGAAGCTTTCTTT
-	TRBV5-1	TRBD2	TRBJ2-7	CASSLSGVTYEQYF	TGCGCCAGCAGCTTGAGCGGGGTTACCTACGAGCAGTACTTC
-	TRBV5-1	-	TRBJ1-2	CASGRGKNGYTF	TGCGCCAGCGGGCGGGGGAAGAATGGCTACACCTTC
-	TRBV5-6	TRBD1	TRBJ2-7	CASSYRTGGKDEQYF	TGTGCCAGCAGCTATCGGACAGGGGGAAAGGACGAGCAGTACTTC
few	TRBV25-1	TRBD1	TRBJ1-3	CASSENIDRGDTIYF	TGTGCCAGCAGTGAAAACATTGACAGGGGGGACACCATATATTTT
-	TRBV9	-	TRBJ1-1	CASSPRVGHRNTEAFF	TGTGCCAGCAGCCCCCGAGTGGGACACCGGAACACTGAAGCTTTCTTT
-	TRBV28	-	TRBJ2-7	CASSLQSYEQYF	TGTGCCAGCAGTCTACAGTCGTACGAGCAGTACTTC
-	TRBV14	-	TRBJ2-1	CASSQDSRGTNEQFF	TGTGCCAGCAGCCAAGATAGCCGCGGAACCAATGAGCAGTTCTTC
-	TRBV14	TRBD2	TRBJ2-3	CASSQLAGVSDTQYF	TGTGCCAGCAGCCAACTAGCGGGAGTATCAGATACGCAGTATTTT
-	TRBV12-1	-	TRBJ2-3	CASRGLRPDTQYF	TGTGCCAGCCGCGGACTCCGGCCAGATACGCAGTATTTT
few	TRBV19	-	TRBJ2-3	CASSSRTASTDTQYF	TGTGCCAGTAGTAGTAGGACAGCCAGCACAGATACGCAGTATTTT
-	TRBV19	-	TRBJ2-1	CASSPTNTRSEQFF	TGTGCCAGTAGTCCCACAAACACTAGGAGTGAGCAGTTCTTC
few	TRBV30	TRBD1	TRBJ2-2	CACRPTGTGELFF	TGTGCCTGCAGACCGACAGGGACCGGGGAGCTGTTTTTT
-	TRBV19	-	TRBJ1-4	CASRARGSNEKLFF	TGTGCCAGTAGGGCTAGGGGCTCTAATGAAAAACTGTTTTTT
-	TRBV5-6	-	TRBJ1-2	CASSLVQANYGYTF	TGTGCCAGCAGCTTGGTCCAAGCCAACTATGGCTACACCTTC
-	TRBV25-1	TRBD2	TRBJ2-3	CASSQTSVSDTQYF	TGTGCCAGCAGCCAGACTAGCGTTTCAGATACGCAGTATTTT
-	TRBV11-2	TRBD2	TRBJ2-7	CASSSPEVAGEYEQYF	TGTGCCAGCAGCTCACCCGAGGTAGCGGGAGAGTACGAGCAGTACTTC
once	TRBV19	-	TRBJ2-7	CATTDNSYEQYF	TGTGCCACAACGGACAACTCCTACGAGCAGTACTTC
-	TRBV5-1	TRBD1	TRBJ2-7	CASSLAGTGFAYEQYF	TGCGCCAGCAGCTTAGCCGGGACAGGGTTCGCCTACGAGCAGTACTTC
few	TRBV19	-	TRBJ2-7	CASSIGGEYEQYF	TGTGCCAGTAGTATAGGGGGAGAGTACGAGCAGTACTTC
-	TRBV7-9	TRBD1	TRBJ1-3	CASSLLQGASGNTIYF	TGTGCCAGCAGCTTATTACAGGGGGCATCTGGAAACACCATATATTTT
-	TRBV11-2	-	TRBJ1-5	CASSSGTPYSNQPQHF	TGTGCCAGCAGCTCCGGGACACCTTATAGCAATCAGCCCCAGCATTTT
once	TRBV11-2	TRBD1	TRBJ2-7	CASSRDRPSYEQYF	TGTGCCAGCAGCCGGGACAGGCCATCCTACGAGCAGTACTTC
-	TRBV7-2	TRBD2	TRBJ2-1	CASSRREGAVSHEQFF	TGTGCCAGCAGCCGACGGGAGGGAGCAGTTAGCCATGAGCAGTTCTTC